This T cell receptor (beta chain) emerged from a study of cytomegalovirus exposure and HLA in healthy donors. General study points: Confirmation in vitro established that a few CMV-associated chains were specific for CMV antigens. Several V segments, TRBV6-2 and TRBV6-3 among them, could not be told apart and were dropped. TCR beta sequences reportedly predicted most subjects' HLA-A and HLA-B alleles accurately.

This CDR3 is 13 amino acids long. V lost 4 bases to trimming and J lost 4 bases, with 12 bases between them. Germline CDR1 and CDR2: SGHNT and YYREEE (reference sequence). This clone was detected only a few times. No antigen is known for it. The PCR made use of 60 Vbeta and 13 Jbeta primers. Profiling relied on immunoSEQ multiplex PCR, and the TCRdb table lists in-frame clones only, not all of them. Of around 190,000 clones listed, about 83% are singletons. The chain couples TRBV5-4 to TRBJ2-7, with D perhaps TRBD1 (6 bases). Specimen: PBMCs. This receptor was obtained from a female donor in good health and CMV-seronegative. CDR3 loop: CASSQGTSYEQYF. For the CDR3, the DNA is TGTGCCAGCAGCCAAGGGACATCGTACGAGCAGTACTTC.